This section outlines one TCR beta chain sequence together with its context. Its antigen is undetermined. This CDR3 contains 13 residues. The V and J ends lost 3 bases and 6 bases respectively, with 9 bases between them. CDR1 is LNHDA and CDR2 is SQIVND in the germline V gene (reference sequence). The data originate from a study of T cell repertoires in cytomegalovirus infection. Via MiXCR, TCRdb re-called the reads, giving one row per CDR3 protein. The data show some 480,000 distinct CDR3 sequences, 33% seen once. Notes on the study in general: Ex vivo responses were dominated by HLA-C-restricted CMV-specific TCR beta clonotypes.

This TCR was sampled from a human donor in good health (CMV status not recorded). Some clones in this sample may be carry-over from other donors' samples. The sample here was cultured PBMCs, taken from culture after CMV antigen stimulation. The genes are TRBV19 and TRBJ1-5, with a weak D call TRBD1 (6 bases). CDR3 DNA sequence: TGTGCCAGTAGTATGACAGGTATTCAGCCCCAGCATTTT. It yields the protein CASSMTGIQPQHF.